The present entry profiles one TCR beta chain with its context. Its target antigen remains unknown. No per-base quality is available; no much larger clone lies one base away. TCRbeta CDR3 regions were amplified from genomic DNA by means of the immunoSEQ Assay, a bias-controlled multiplex PCR. The paper's processing steps were these. Nucleated cell counts per sample were estimated from amplification of reference gene primers within the assay. To quantify the absolute abundance of each unique TCRbeta CDR3 rearrangement, sequence reads were collapsed and filtered. For each sample, productive Simpson clonality was calculated as the square root of Simpson's diversity index across productive rearrangements. TCRdb's version of the immuneACCESS table is confined to in-frame rearrangements and falls short of the full clone set. An unresolved V gene accounts for under half of the shortfall where checked; the remainder is of unknown origin. V, J and clone size are taken as reported in that table, and D and trimming were inferred from the DNA itself. In this sample the table shows about 130,000 clones, around 81% of which occur a single time. Roughly 9.7% of the sample is taken by the ten largest.

The source of the sample is a study of blood T cell repertoires in COVID-19 (TCRdb year 2020). In the study overall: Collaborator samples came from the United States, Italy and Spain and covered acute and convalescent phases of COVID-19. The material from the prospective study consisted of cDNA or gDNA derived from T cells, B-cell-depleted T cells, or PBMCs. The dataset comprised deeply sampled blood TCRbeta repertoires from subjects exposed to, actively infected with, or recovered from COVID-19. The repertoires were released in a freely available public database meant as a resource for research on the immune response to SARS-CoV-2. Samples were obtained from the ongoing ImmuneRACE study (first 160 participants) and from about 1,300 subjects provided by 6 global collaborators. The sample metadata nearly always contained a de-identified subject ID, COVID-19 status, age in years and sex. Where available, HLA class I and class II types were obtained from metadata supplied by the sample provider rather than from assay-based typing. Study-level results and caveats: Clinical and demographic metadata were provided uncurated, with the amount varying by source and participant.

Each collaborating institution followed its own protocols to collect whole blood in K2EDTA tubes. For TCRbeta analysis, collaborators shipped samples as frozen whole blood, isolated PBMCs, or DNA extracted from either of those sample types. V lost 5 bases and J lost 4 bases; the stretch between them is 15 bases long. The germline V gene sets CDR1 to MGHDK and CDR2 to SYGVNS. The CDR3 runs 15 amino acids, cysteine and phenylalanine included. Only the CDR3 part of the read is kept: 45 bases, read in frame from the first base. This clonotype originated in a man in his forties or fifties with active or convalescent COVID-19. Sample: peripheral blood. The sequence links TRBV25-1 to TRBJ1-5; the D region possibly corresponds to TRBD1 (5 bases align). The CDR3 amino acid sequence is: CASSPAWGGNQPQHF. The base sequence is TGTGCCAGCAGTCCCGCATGGGGGGGAAATCAGCCCCAGCATTTT.